Each of the 5 T cell receptor beta chains below was sequenced from the same sample in a study of Tregs in tolerant kidney transplant recipients. Profiled with immunoSEQ multiplex PCR; TCRdb holds only in-frame clones, not every one. The sample shows tens of thousands of clones, approximately 98% of them seen only once. The sequencing used CD4+ T cells from blood, collected before the transplant. The receptors come from a human donor who received a combined kidney and bone marrow transplant.

The chain has TRBV25-1 and TRBJ1-2; D not resolved. With 4 bases removed from V and 5 bases from J, the gap between germline ends came to 8 bases. Germline V gene lookup returns CDR1 MGHDK and CDR2 SYGVNS. The CDR3 sequence is 12 residues long. The CDR3 DNA reads as TGTGCCAGCAGTGCAGGAGGGTATGGCTACACCTTC. This codes for CASSAGGYGYTF.

The chain links TRBV11-2 to TRBJ2-3; 9 nucleotides match TRBD2. The germline V gene encodes CDR1 SGHAT and CDR2 FQNNGV. This CDR3 has 14 residues. V was clipped by 1 base and J by 4 bases; unmatched bases: 0. This CDR3 is CASSLGLAADTQYF. In DNA, the CDR3 is TGTGCCAGCAGCTTAGGACTAGCGGCAGATACGCAGTATTTT.

The chain employs TRBV5-5 and TRBJ1-6; TRBD1 might be the D (6 bases). The CDR3 covers 16 residues. The germline V gene encodes CDR1 SGHKS and CDR2 YYEKEE (reference sequence). Deletions cut 0 bases from V and 4 bases from J, with 11 bases between. This CDR3 is CASSLGAGAYNSPLHF. The CDR3 DNA follows: TGTGCCAGCAGCTTGGGGGCAGGGGCATATAATTCACCCCTCCACTTT. Looking up the rest from reference TRBV5-5 and TRBJ1-6 gives the full variable domain: DAGVTQSPTHLIKTRGQQVTLRCSPISGHKSVSWYQQVLGQGPQFIFQYYEKEERGRGNFPDRFSARQFPNYSSELNVNALLLGDSALYLCASSLGAGAYNSPLHFGNGTRLTVT.

The chain employs TRBV5-1 and TRBJ2-5, with 11 positions matching TRBD2. Germline V lookup: CDR1 SGHRS, CDR2 YFSETQ. This CDR3 contains 17 residues. After removal of 3 bases from V and 2 bases from J, the junction contained 9 bases not matched to a gene. The CDR3 coding sequence is TGCGCCAGCAGCTGGGGACTAGCGGCACTGAGACAAGAGACCCAGTACTTC. Its translation is CASSWGLAALRQETQYF.

The CDR3 sequence is CASNRKKLAGETQYF. CDR3 nucleotides: TGTGCCAGCAACCGAAAGAAACTAGCCGGTGAGACCCAGTACTTC. V is TRBV6-1 and J is TRBJ2-5, with a possible D match to TRBD2 (6 bases). V lost 7 bases and J lost 5, with 20 bases in between. The length of the CDR3 is 15 residues. The germline gives CDR1 MNHNS, CDR2 SASEGT.